The 32 T cell receptor beta chains presented below share a single source sample, sequenced in a study of blood T cell repertoires in COVID-19. This table comes from immunoSEQ multiplex PCR, and its TCRdb copy is limited to in-frame clones, with some not included. The table includes around 150,000 clones, 70% to 85% detected once. The sequencing input was peripheral blood. The receptors shown here come from a woman older than 75 with acute or convalescent COVID-19.

CDR3: CASSQHGTFSYEQYF. In DNA, the CDR3 is TGTGCCAGCAGTCAACACGGGACATTCTCCTACGAGCAGTACTTC. The chain has TRBV6-2 or TRBV6-3 and TRBJ2-7; perhaps TRBD1 as D (6 bases). Trimming cost V 5 bases and J 0 bases, with 14 bases left between them. CDR1 is MNHEY and CDR2 is SVGEGT in the germline V gene. The CDR3 is 15 amino acids.

V and J are TRBV3-1 (or the pseudogene TRBV3-2) and TRBJ2-5; TRBD1 aligns across 9 bases. Unmatched junction bases numbered 3, after V lost 2 bases and J lost 5 bases. The CDR3 is 14 amino acids. The V gene's germline CDR1 is LGHDT and CDR2 YNNKEL (reference sequence). CDR3 residues: CASSQTGGKETQYF. CDR3 coding DNA: TGTGCCAGCAGCCAAACAGGGGGCAAGGAGACCCAGTACTTC.

V and J are TRBV19 and TRBJ2-1; D not resolved. CDR3 length equals 15 residues. V was trimmed by 5 bases and J by 7 bases, leaving 18 bases between them. The germline gives CDR1 LNHDA, CDR2 SQIVND (reference sequence). The CDR3 loop reads CASSPLGAQRNEQFF. The CDR3 region has the DNA TGTGCCAGTAGTCCCCTTGGAGCCCAAAGGAATGAGCAGTTCTTC. Looking up the rest from reference TRBV19 and TRBJ2-1 gives the full variable domain: DGGITQSPKYLFRKEGQNVTLSCEQNLNHDAMYWYRQDPGQGLRLIYYSQIVNDFQKGDIAEGYSVSREKKESFPLTVTSAQKNPTAFYLCASSPLGAQRNEQFFGPGTRLTVL.

The genes are TRBV28 and TRBJ2-5; tentative D call: TRBD2 (5 bases). Trimming removed 5 bases from V and 5 bases from J, with 15 bases in between. The V gene's germline CDR1 is MDHEN and CDR2 SYDVKM. The CDR3 is 14 amino acids. This chain's CDR3 is CASSPPTGVETQYF. The CDR3 DNA sequence: TGTGCCAGCAGTCCGCCGACCGGGGTGGAGACCCAGTACTTC.

This clone was seen more than once but under ten times. The V and J genes are TRBV28 and TRBJ1-1; D is unresolved. The CDR3 has 12 residues. Trimming left V 3 bases short and J 10 bases short, with 12 bases between. In germline, CDR1 is MDHEN, CDR2 SYDVKM. Written as DNA, the CDR3 is TGTGCCAGCAGTTTGAGGGCGGAAGGAGCTTTCTTT. Translating gives CASSLRAEGAFF.

The CDR3 protein is CASSLAGGGWEQFF. The CDR3 DNA reads as TGTGCCAGCAGCTTAGCGGGAGGGGGTTGGGAGCAGTTCTTC. The rearrangement links TRBV2 to TRBJ2-1; TRBD2 matches at 11 bases. The CDR3 has 14 residues. Unmatched junction bases numbered 8, after V lost 6 bases and J lost 10 bases. The germline gives CDR1 SNHLY, CDR2 FYNNEI.

This clone was counted a single time. This chain connects TRBV30 to TRBJ1-2; D gene unclear. V dropped 2 bases and J dropped 6 bases, with 13 bases sitting between them. The CDR3 is 13 amino acids. Germline values: CDR1 GTSNPN, CDR2 SVGIG (reference sequence). The CDR3 is CAWSRNPGDGYTF. The CDR3 DNA is TGTGCCTGGAGTAGGAATCCAGGCGATGGCTACACCTTC.

Comment on this clone: Other DNA sequences in this sample translate to the same CDR3. This chain joins TRBV5-1 and TRBJ2-7, with 8 bases lining up with TRBD2. The CDR3 length is 14 residues. Unmatched junction bases numbered 1, after V lost 0 bases and J lost 2 bases. CDR1 and CDR2 (germline): SGHRS, YFSETQ. The CDR3: CASSLAGGAYEQYF. The CDR3 coding sequence is TGCGCCAGCAGCTTGGCCGGGGGGGCCTACGAGCAGTACTTC.

The V gene is TRBV6-5, the J gene TRBJ2-2; 9 bases align to TRBD2. The V segment lost 4 bases and the J segment 7 bases; nucleotides outside the gene matches: 10. Germline loops: CDR1 MNHEY, CDR2 SVGAGI. This CDR3 contains 16 residues. CDR3: CASSSAGGGGGGELFF. The DNA for the CDR3 is TGTGCCAGCAGTTCAGCGGGGGGAGGCGGAGGCGGGGAGCTGTTTTTT.

The chain recombines TRBV18 with TRBJ1-4; D is unclear. Trimming pared 5 bases from V and 4 bases from J, leaving 17 bases between. This CDR3 has 16 amino acids. In germline, CDR1 is KGHSH, CDR2 LQKENI. Here the CDR3 DNA reads TGTGCCAGCTCAGTCGCCATGAGGCCGAATAATGAAAAACTGTTTTTT. Amino acid sequence: CASSVAMRPNNEKLFF.

The gene calls are TRBV6-2 or TRBV6-3 and TRBJ1-1; the D gene is possibly TRBD1 (6 bases). The CDR3 length is 14 residues. Trimming cost V 5 bases and J 7 bases, with 17 bases left between them. The germline gives CDR1 MNHEY, CDR2 SVGEGT. Here the CDR3 DNA reads TGTGCCAGCAGTGATTTTGGGGGGGCAGATGAAGCTTTCTTT. This codes for CASSDFGGADEAFF.

The rearrangement links TRBV9 to TRBJ1-5; D unclear. The V gene lost 7 bases and the J gene lost 2 bases, with 10 bases spanning the gap. From germline, CDR1 is SGDLS and CDR2 YYNGEE. This CDR3 is 13 amino acids long. The CDR3 DNA sequence: TGTGCCAGCGGAGAGAACGGCAATCAGCCCCAGCATTTT. It is translated as CASGENGNQPQHF. The full variable domain, its missing parts supplied by reference TRBV9 and TRBJ1-5, is DSGVTQTPKHLITATGQRVTLRCSPRSGDLSVYWYQQSLDQGLQFLIQYYNGEERAKGNILERFSAQQFPDLHSELNLSSLELGDSALYFCASGENGNQPQHFGDGTRLSIL.

This chain links TRBV7-2 with TRBJ1-3, with unresolved D. CDR1 is SGHTA and CDR2 is FQGNSA in the germline V gene. This CDR3 has 15 amino acids. Trimming took off 1 base at V and 6 bases at J, with 13 bases between the two ends. This chain's CDR3 is CASSLGGGMENTIYF. The CDR3 region has the DNA TGTGCCAGCAGCTTAGGAGGAGGAATGGAAAACACCATATATTTT.

The J gene is TRBJ2-5, the V gene TRBV2, with 7 positions matching TRBD2. There are 14 residues in the CDR3. Losses at the gene ends were 7 bases for V and 3 bases for J; bases not matched to a gene: 8. Per the germline V gene, CDR1 is SNHLY and CDR2 is FYNNEI. The CDR3 nucleotides read TGTGCCAGCAAGGCTAGCGGAGCCGAAGAGACCCAGTACTTC. It codes for CASKASGAEETQYF.

The chain recombines TRBV29-1 with TRBJ1-2, with a tentative D call TRBD1 (5 bases). The CDR3 is 14 residues long. Germline CDR1 reads SQVTM; CDR2 reads ANQGSEA. With 7 bases removed from V and 0 bases from J, the gap between germline ends came to 15 bases. CDR3 residues: CSAKRDSTNYGYTF. In DNA, the CDR3 is TGCAGCGCCAAACGGGACTCTACTAACTATGGCTACACCTTC.

The rearrangement joins TRBV10-3 to TRBJ2-5, with TRBD2 matching over 15 bases. Germline values: CDR1 ENHRY, CDR2 SYGVKD. This CDR3 spans 20 amino acids. Trimming at V came to 2 bases and at J to 1 base, leaving 11 bases not matched to a gene. The CDR3 region is CAISEHLGTSGRPSQETQYF. Written as DNA, the CDR3 is TGTGCCATCAGTGAGCACCTCGGGACTAGCGGGAGGCCTTCCCAAGAGACCCAGTACTTC.

In DNA form, the CDR3 reads TGTGCCAGCAGTCACGGACAAGGGGGCTTGAACACTGAAGCTTTCTTT. As protein: CASSHGQGGLNTEAFF. This rearrangement joins TRBV7-8 to TRBJ1-1; 7 bases match TRBD1. V trimming: 6 bases; J trimming: 0 bases; junction bases outside the gene matches: 10. This CDR3 has 16 amino acids. CDR1 is SGHVS, CDR2 FQNEAQ, per germline.

The chain couples TRBV7-2 to TRBJ2-7; unclear D gene. CDR1 SGHTA and CDR2 FQGNSA come from the germline V gene. The CDR3 consists of 13 residues. V lost 2 bases and J lost 9, with 14 bases in between. The chain's CDR3 is CASSLYLNFGQYF. The CDR3 region has the DNA TGTGCCAGCAGCTTATATTTAAATTTCGGGCAGTACTTC.

The chain couples TRBV10-3 to TRBJ1-2; 7 bases match TRBD1. The length of the CDR3 is 14 residues. V trimming: 2 bases; J trimming: 3 bases; junction bases outside the gene matches: 3. Looked up from germline, CDR1 is ENHRY and CDR2 is SYGVKD. In nucleotides, the CDR3 is TGTGCCATCAGTGAGGACAGGGAAGACTATGGCTACACCTTC. Protein: CAISEDREDYGYTF.

The J gene is TRBJ2-6, the V gene TRBV19; no reliable D call. CDR3 size: 15 residues. The germline V gene has CDR1 LNHDA and CDR2 SQIVND (reference sequence). V lost 7 bases and J lost 2, with 12 bases in between. Here the CDR3 reads CASTDGRTGANVLTF. CDR3 sequence (DNA): TGTGCCAGTACAGATGGGCGTACTGGGGCCAACGTCCTGACTTTC. Full variable domain (rest looked up from reference TRBV19 and TRBJ2-6): DGGITQSPKYLFRKEGQNVTLSCEQNLNHDAMYWYRQDPGQGLRLIYYSQIVNDFQKGDIAEGYSVSREKKESFPLTVTSAQKNPTAFYLCASTDGRTGANVLTFGAGSRLTVL.

This clone came up once. The chain couples TRBV19 to TRBJ2-2, with D possibly matching TRBD2 (6 bases). Germline CDR1 reads LNHDA; CDR2 reads SQIVND (reference sequence). The V gene lost 3 bases and the J gene lost 5 bases, with 7 bases spanning the gap. The CDR3 contains 13 residues. Written as DNA, the CDR3 is TGTGCCAGTAGTATGGAGGGAACCGGGGAGCTGTTTTTT. Amino acids: CASSMEGTGELFF.

The V gene is TRBV5-1, the J gene TRBJ2-1, with a possible D match to TRBD1 (5 bases). The CDR3 contains 15 residues. Germline CDR1 reads SGHRS; CDR2 reads YFSETQ. Trimming removed 4 bases from V and 3 bases from J, with 14 bases in between. In DNA, the CDR3 is TGCGCCAGCAGCCCGAACACAGGAATCTACAATGAGCAGTTCTTC. Its protein is CASSPNTGIYNEQFF. The whole variable domain, filled in from reference TRBV5-1 and TRBJ2-1, reads KAGVTQTPRYLIKTRGQQVTLSCSPISGHRSVSWYQQTPGQGLQFLFEYFSETQRNKGNFPGRFSGRQFSNSRSEMNVSTLELGDSALYLCASSPNTGIYNEQFFGPGTRLTVL.

This clone has a handful of counts. This chain links TRBV5-8 with TRBJ2-5, with 9 bases fitting TRBD1. This CDR3 comprises 13 residues. V shed 3 bases and J 4 bases; nucleotides not matched to a gene: 1. Germline V gene sequence: CDR1 SGHTS, CDR2 YDEGEE. CDR3 loop: CASSSGQGETQYF. The DNA of the CDR3 is TGTGCCAGCAGCTCGGGACAGGGAGAGACCCAGTACTTC.

This clone was observed a few times. The chain couples TRBV4-1 to TRBJ1-4; perhaps TRBD1 as D (6 bases). Trimming cost V 4 bases and J 4 bases, with 10 bases left between them. This CDR3 has 14 amino acids. CDR1 and CDR2 from the germline V gene are MGHRA and YSYEKL. CDR3 in DNA: TGCGCCAGCAGCCTCACAGGGTTTAATGAAAAACTGTTTTTT. Translated, it gives CASSLTGFNEKLFF.

The gene calls are TRBV7-8 and TRBJ2-1, with TRBD2 matching over 11 bases. The CDR3 covers 20 residues. Trimming at V came to 3 bases and at J to 1 base, leaving 14 bases not matched to a gene. Germline CDR1 SGHVS, CDR2 FQNEAQ. CDR3: CASSFRGIAGGISSYNEQFF. The CDR3 bases are TGTGCCAGCAGCTTCCGCGGGATAGCGGGAGGGATCAGTTCCTACAATGAGCAGTTCTTC.

The chain is built from TRBV9 and TRBJ2-7, with 7 nucleotides matching TRBD2. The CDR3 totals 15 residues. V shed 0 bases and J 3 bases; nucleotides not matched to a gene: 6. Germline V gives CDR1 SGDLS, CDR2 YYNGEE. The CDR3 DNA reads as TGTGCCAGCAGCGTAGCGGGAGGTCCCCACTACGAGCAGTACTTC. This translates into CASSVAGGPHYEQYF.

CDR3 loop: CAWEAGGSYNEQFF. The CDR3 DNA sequence: TGTGCCTGGGAGGCCGGGGGCTCCTACAATGAGCAGTTCTTC. The genes are TRBV30 and TRBJ2-1; perhaps TRBD2 as D (6 bases). The CDR3 sequence is 14 residues long. V was trimmed by 5 bases and J by 0 bases, leaving 11 bases between them. Germline values: CDR1 GTSNPN, CDR2 SVGIG (reference sequence).

The chain employs TRBV7-2 and TRBJ1-1; 7 bases agree with TRBD1. The CDR3 extends over 13 amino acids. V lost 3 bases, J lost 3 bases, and 1 base stayed unmatched. CDR1 SGHTA and CDR2 FQGNSA come from the germline V gene. The CDR3 spells CASSFDRDTEAFF. As DNA, the CDR3 is TGTGCCAGCAGCTTTGACAGGGACACTGAAGCTTTCTTT.

V gene TRBV5-1 combines with J gene TRBJ2-1; 11 nucleotides line up with TRBD2. This CDR3 is built from 14 residues. V gave up 0 bases and J gave up 10 bases; unmatched junction bases: 3. Germline V CDR1 and CDR2: SGHRS, YFSETQ. The CDR3 nucleotides read TGCGCCAGCAGCTTGGAAGCTAGCGGGAGGGAGCAGTTCTTC. Protein product: CASSLEASGREQFF.

This clone was seen a few times. The genes are TRBV24-1 and TRBJ1-3; tentatively, D is TRBD1 (5 bases). Germline loops: CDR1 KGHDR, CDR2 SFDVKD. The CDR3 has 15 amino acids. CDR3 in amino acids: CVPRAGIISGNTIYF. CDR3 bases: TGTGTCCCCAGGGCAGGGATTATCTCTGGAAACACCATATATTTT.

This clone has a handful of counts. This sequence joins TRBV19 and TRBJ1-1, with a weak D call TRBD1 (6 bases). V lost 1 base to trimming and J lost 10 bases, with 10 bases between them. Germline V lookup: CDR1 LNHDA, CDR2 SQIVND (reference sequence). CDR3 length equals 12 residues. This chain's CDR3 is CASSIVRGVAFF. The DNA of the CDR3 is TGTGCCAGTAGTATAGTCAGGGGAGTAGCTTTCTTT.

This clone was observed many times. The genes are TRBV2 and TRBJ2-1; 8 bases map to TRBD2. The CDR3 length is 15 residues. CDR1 and CDR2 from the germline V gene are SNHLY and FYNNEI. Trimming cost V 5 bases and J 10 bases; bases outside gene matches: 13. CDR3 nucleotide sequence: TGTGCCAGCAGTCCCCGGGGGGGACTAACAATGGAGCAGTTCTTC. Residues: CASSPRGGLTMEQFF.